This T cell receptor (beta chain) originates from a study of CD8+ T cells in alopecia areata. RNA, once extracted, was reverse transcribed into cDNA for use as the sequencing template. Assay used: immunoSEQ multiplex PCR; TCRdb lists only in-frame clones, some missing. Altogether about 200,000 clones are present, 50% to 60% being singletons, with the ten largest covering 0.45%. Of note for this clone: Its specificity is unknown.

Whole-study results and caveats: Sequenced scalp T cells also include alphabeta T cells resident in normal skin.

Germline assignment: CDR1 SEHNR and CDR2 FQNEAQ (reference sequence). The CDR3 extends over 15 amino acids. V dropped 5 bases and J dropped 0 bases, with 10 bases sitting between them. This chain joins TRBV7-9 and TRBJ1-4, with D unclear. Material: CD4+ T cells sorted from blood, obtained at week 0. The source of this sequence is a human donor with alopecia areata. This CDR3 is CASSRNSATNEKLFF. The DNA of the CDR3 is TGTGCCAGCAGCAGAAACAGTGCAACTAATGAAAAACTGTTTTTT.